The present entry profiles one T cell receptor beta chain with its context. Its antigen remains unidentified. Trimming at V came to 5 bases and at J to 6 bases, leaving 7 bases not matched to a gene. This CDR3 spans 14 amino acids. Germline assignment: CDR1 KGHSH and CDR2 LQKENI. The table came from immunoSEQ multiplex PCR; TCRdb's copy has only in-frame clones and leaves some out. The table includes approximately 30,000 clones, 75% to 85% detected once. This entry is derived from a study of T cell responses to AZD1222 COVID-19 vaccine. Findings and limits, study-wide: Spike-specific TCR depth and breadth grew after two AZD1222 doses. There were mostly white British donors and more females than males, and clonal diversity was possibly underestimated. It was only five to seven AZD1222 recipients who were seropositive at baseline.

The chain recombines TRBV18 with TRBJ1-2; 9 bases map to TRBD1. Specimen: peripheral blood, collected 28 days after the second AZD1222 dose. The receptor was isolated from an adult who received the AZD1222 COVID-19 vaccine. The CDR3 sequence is CASSTLDRGNGYTF. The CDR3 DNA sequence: TGTGCCAGCTCAACCCTCGACAGGGGGAATGGCTACACCTTC.